Presented here are 2 T cell receptor beta chains from one specimen sequenced in a study of T cells in Graves' hyperthyroidism and ophthalmopathy. RNA transcripts provided the source from which TCR beta CDR3 regions were amplified. HTBI primers were used for first-round RT-PCR of the TCR CDR3. TCRdb called the multiplex PCR reads again in MiXCR, with one record for every CDR3 protein. The data show about 250,000 distinct CDR3 sequences, about 20% seen once. The sample consisted of blood. The receptors come from a young man with Graves' ophthalmopathy.

The chain's CDR3 is CASKRQGATGELFF. CDR3 in DNA: TGTGCCAGCAAGAGACAGGGGGCGACCGGGGAGCTGTTTTTT. The rearrangement links TRBV6-2 or TRBV6-3 to TRBJ2-2, with 10 bases that match TRBD1. Germline V gives CDR1 MNHEY, CDR2 SVGEGT. The CDR3 extends over 14 amino acids. Trimming at V came to 7 bases and at J to 5 bases, leaving 4 bases not matched to a gene.

As to this clonotype: Its ends do not fully match the called genes, so a read error is possible. The CDR3 DNA is TGTGCCAGTAGTACTCGGGGCCTTTATAGCAATCAGCCCCGGCATTTT. Residues: CASSTRGLYSNQPRHF. The genes are TRBV19 and TRBJ1-5; a possible D gene is TRBD1 (5 bases). The CDR3 has 16 amino acids. Looked up from germline, CDR1 is LNHDA and CDR2 is SQIVND (reference sequence).